This T cell receptor (beta chain) was documented in a study of vaccination effects on CD4 cells after COVID-19. Sequencing was preceded by expansion of antigen-specific CD4+ T cells with viral peptide pools in the ViraFEST assay. Subsequent to a culture period of approximately 11 days, CD4+ T cells were isolated. Nobody among the vaccine recipients had prior SARS-CoV-2 infection (nucleocapsid antibodies were negative). At days 3 and 7, half of the medium was exchanged for IL-2 medium. General study results and limits: Clones arising from infection and from vaccination showed marked clonal contraction late after vaccination. After vaccination of healthy people, only 1 of 255 vaccine-induced clones cross-reacted with common cold coronaviruses.

Worth noting for this clone: The antigen is undetermined.

Clones were sequenced by immunoSEQ multiplex PCR, and TCRdb holds only the in-frame ones, with some missing. The profile covers tens of thousands of clones, with 73% appearing a single time and around 27% taken by the ten largest. The TCR was taken from a human donor who received a COVID-19 vaccine. Material: CD4+ T cells from PBMCs cultured with HCoV-OC43 spike peptides, obtained before COVID-19 vaccination. As to subset: HCoV-OC43 spike overlapping peptide pool stimulation.

DNA of the CDR3: TGTGCCAGCAGCTTGGGGGGGATTCAAGAGACCCAGTACTTC. This codes for CASSLGGIQETQYF. The genes are TRBV5-5 and TRBJ2-5; D could derive from TRBD1 or TRBD2 (5 bases each). Germline V gene sequence: CDR1 SGHKS, CDR2 YYEKEE (reference sequence). The germline V and J ends were trimmed by 0 bases and 2 bases, with 8 bases remaining between them. This CDR3 contains 14 residues.